A single sample is the source of the 10 T cell receptor beta chains below, sequenced in a study of breast tumors, draining lymph nodes, adjacent tissues. TCRdb itself ran the multiplex PCR reads through MiXCR, one entry per CDR3 protein. Of 20,000 or so distinct CDR3 sequences in the sample, roughly 50% were seen once. Sequences were obtained from breast tumor tissue. These receptors originate from a female donor with breast cancer. Some clones in this sample may be carry-over from other donors' samples.

This chain uses TRBV15 with TRBJ2-1, with TRBD1 matching 9 bases. This CDR3 comprises 17 residues. J lost 8 bases, V lost 4 bases, and 15 bases had no gene match. Per the germline V gene, CDR1 is LNHNV and CDR2 is YYDKDF (reference sequence). Here the CDR3 DNA reads TGTGCCACCAGCAAGATCAAAGGACAGGGGAGGGAGGATGAGCAGTTCTTC. Translated, it gives CATSKIKGQGREDEQFF.

This clonotype was seen repeatedly, ten times or more. DNA of the CDR3: TGTGCCAGCAGCTTGGCCGGGGGGCCTCAGCCCCAGCATTTT. Translation: CASSLAGGPQPQHF. V gene TRBV5-6 combines with J gene TRBJ1-5; maybe TRBD1 (6 bases). CDR1 and CDR2 from the germline V gene are SGHDT and YYEEEE. CDR3 size: 14 residues. Trimming removed 0 bases at V and 6 bases at J, with 10 bases between.

The sample holds many counts of this clonotype. The V gene is TRBV7-2, the J gene TRBJ2-7; D may match TRBD1 or TRBD2 (5 bases each). The CDR3 sequence is 15 residues long. Between the trimmed V and J ends, which lost 3 bases and 0 bases, there was a span of 12 bases. CDR1 and CDR2 (germline): SGHTA, FQGNSA. For the CDR3, the DNA is TGTGCCAGCAGCTTTGCCGGGACGGCCTCCTACGAGCAGTACTTC. It yields the protein CASSFAGTASYEQYF.

Ten or more counts support this clonotype. A much larger clone is a single base away; this may be a read error. The gene calls are TRBV6-5 and TRBJ2-5; D ambiguous. The CDR3 runs to 11 residues. The V end lost 10 bases, the J end lost 5 bases, and 11 bases lay between the germline ends. In germline, CDR1 is MNHEY, CDR2 SVGAGI. CDR3 bases: TGTGCCACAAATCTTGGGGAGACCCAGTACTTC. It encodes CATNLGETQYF.

This chain connects TRBV20-1 to TRBJ2-3; 12 nucleotides align to TRBD2. From germline, CDR1 is DFQATT and CDR2 SNEGSKA (reference sequence). The V and J ends lost 1 base and 0 bases, in that order; junction bases with no gene match: 2. CDR3 length: 16 residues. As DNA, the CDR3 is TGCAGTGCTAGAGTGGGGACTAGCGGGAGCACAGATACGCAGTATTTT. Translated: CSARVGTSGSTDTQYF.

The genes are TRBV20-1 and TRBJ2-7, with 11 bases aligning to TRBD2. This CDR3 has 15 residues. After removal of 6 bases from V and 0 bases from J, the junction contained 7 bases not matched to a gene. In germline, CDR1 is DFQATT, CDR2 SNEGSKA (reference sequence). The CDR3 spells CSAISGRAHSYEQYF. In DNA, the CDR3 is TGCAGTGCGATTAGCGGGAGGGCCCACTCCTACGAGCAGTACTTC.

This clonotype was detected ten times or more. The chain's CDR3 is CASSFQGSGYEQYF. The CDR3 bases are TGTGCCAGCAGCTTCCAAGGATCCGGCTACGAGCAGTACTTC. The chain recombines TRBV5-6 with TRBJ2-7; D remains unclear. CDR3 length: 14 residues. Trimming pared 2 bases from V and 3 bases from J, leaving 12 bases between. CDR1 SGHDT and CDR2 YYEEEE come from the germline V gene.

The chain has TRBV24-1 and TRBJ1-2, with 10 bases lining up with TRBD1. The ends lost 4 bases at V and 7 bases at J; junction bases unmatched: 2. The CDR3 runs 13 residues. Germline CDR1 is KGHDR and CDR2 is SFDVKD. CDR3 sequence (DNA): TGTGCCACCAGTGAGTGGACAGGGGGTGGCTACACCTTC. Its protein is CATSEWTGGGYTF.

The chain joins TRBV29-1 to TRBJ2-1; 7 positions match TRBD1. The germline gives CDR1 SQVTM, CDR2 ANQGSEA. After removal of 1 base from V and 7 bases from J, the junction contained 4 bases not matched to a gene. CDR3 length equals 13 residues. The CDR3 reads CSVEGQGGNEQFF. The CDR3 nucleotides read TGCAGCGTTGAAGGACAGGGTGGTAATGAGCAGTTCTTC.

The chain has TRBV2 and TRBJ2-3; 8 bases are shared with TRBD2. The trim removed 6 bases at V and 6 bases at J, leaving 2 bases unmatched. The CDR3 runs to 12 residues. Germline V gives CDR1 SNHLY, CDR2 FYNNEI. This CDR3 is CASRTSADTQYF. CDR3 coding DNA: TGTGCCAGCAGGACTAGCGCGGATACGCAGTATTTT.